Listed here are 24 T cell receptor beta chains from one sample, sequenced in a study of liver allograft versus peripheral blood T cells. Study details: Comparing T cell receptor repertoires in transplanted livers with those in recipients' peripheral blood was part of the design.

From the reads, TCRdb called clonotypes with MiXCR, one entry per CDR3 protein. The sample contains more than 1,500 distinct CDR3 sequences, more than 15% of which appear only once. These receptors all stem from a human patient who had a liver transplant. Some T cells here may be from the graft donor.

This clonotype is categorized as medium-sized. The J gene is TRBJ1-5, the V gene TRBV18; 8 bases line up with TRBD1. CDR1 is KGHSH, CDR2 LQKENI, per germline. J lost 2 bases, V lost 6 bases, and 6 bases had no gene match. This CDR3 comprises 15 residues. Here the CDR3 DNA reads TGTGCCAGCTCGTCCGGGACAGGAGGCAATCAGCCCCAGCATTTT. Amino acids: CASSSGTGGNQPQHF. Full variable domain (rest looked up from reference TRBV18 and TRBJ1-5): NAGVMQNPRHLVRRRGQEARLRCSPMKGHSHVYWYRQLPEEGLKFMVYLQKENIIDESGMPKERFSAEFPKEGPSILRIQQVVRGDSAAYFCASSSGTGGNQPQHFGDGTRLSIL.

The chain links TRBV20-1 to TRBJ2-1, with 7 nucleotides matching TRBD1. The last part of the DNA fits TRBJ2-5 better; the J call may be wrong. Germline assignment: CDR1 DFQATT and CDR2 SNEGSKA (reference sequence). The CDR3 length is 10 residues. The CDR3 here is CSAGGAAQYF. In DNA, the CDR3 is TGCAGTGCAGGGGGCGCCGCCCAGTACTTC.

DNA for the CDR3: TGCGCCAGCAGAGTCTCAGGTTCATCTAATGAAAAACTGTTTTTT. This translates into CASRVSGSSNEKLFF. The chain carries TRBV5-1 and TRBJ1-4, with D uncertain. The ends were cut back, 5 bases at V and 3 bases at J, with 14 bases in the middle. Germline CDR1 and CDR2: SGHRS and YFSETQ. The CDR3 sequence is 15 residues long.

This rearrangement joins TRBV6-1 to TRBJ2-3; D unclear. The CDR3 is 12 amino acids. Trimming cost V 8 bases and J 11 bases, with 17 bases left between them. Germline loops: CDR1 MNHNS, CDR2 SASEGT. DNA of the CDR3: TGTGCCAGCGGGGAAAGTCAGACAAGGCAGTATTTT. Translation: CASGESQTRQYF.

This clonotype occurred once. It is likely a read error: a sequence one base away is far more abundant. The chain recombines TRBV10-3 with TRBJ1-3, with D hard to call. The V and J ends lost 5 bases and 4 bases respectively, with 9 bases between them. The CDR3 spans 13 residues. Germline V lookup: CDR1 ENHRY, CDR2 SYGVKD. The CDR3 nucleotides read TGTGCCATCAGTTACTCGGAGGGAAACACCATATATTTT. The encoded protein is CAISYSEGNTIYF.

Points on this clonotype: This likely stems from a read error, as it lies one base from a far larger clone. V gene TRBV6-1 combines with J gene TRBJ2-1; TRBD2 aligns across 10 bases. The J call may be wrong; the DNA end is better matched by TRBJ2-5. The CDR3 contains 15 residues. The germline gives CDR1 MNHNS, CDR2 SASEGT. CDR3 bases: TGTGCCAACAGAAGGGAAGCGGGGGGGTCCTTAGCCCAGTACTTC. This sequence encodes CANRREAGGSLAQYF.

With regard to this clonotype: Being one base from a much bigger clone, this may be a read error. The J gene is TRBJ1-4, the V gene TRBV12-3 or TRBV12-4; D is perhaps TRBD1 (5 bases). The length of the CDR3 is 14 residues. V lost 10 bases and J lost 7, with 19 bases in between. The CDR3 sequence: CANSLRDGVEKLFF. Here the CDR3 DNA reads TGTGCCAACAGCCTCCGGGACGGCGTTGAAAAACTGTTTTTT.

V usage is TRBV7-3 and J usage is TRBJ2-1, with D uncertain. The CDR3 extends over 15 amino acids. Trimming stripped 5 bases from V and 3 bases from J, with 14 bases between. Germline CDR1 is SGHTA and CDR2 is FQGTGA. In DNA form, the CDR3 reads TGTGCCAGCAGCCCTTCTCCGACCCTCTACAATGAGCAGTTCTTC. Protein sequence: CASSPSPTLYNEQFF.

In its sample, this clonotype was seen a few times. V is TRBV11-2 and J is TRBJ2-7, with D maybe TRBD2 (6 bases). Germline lookup yields CDR1 SGHAT and CDR2 FQNNGV. The CDR3 covers 17 residues. The V gene lost 4 bases and the J gene lost 0 bases, with 19 bases spanning the gap. In DNA, the CDR3 is TGTGCCAGCAGCTCTCTAGGGACTGGTGGGCTCTCCTACGAGCAGTACTTC. It yields the protein CASSSLGTGGLSYEQYF.

The chain carries TRBV30 and TRBJ1-5; 10 bases are shared with TRBD1. CDR1 and CDR2 from the germline V gene are GTSNPN and SVGIG (reference sequence). V gave up 1 base and J gave up 6 bases; unmatched junction bases: 3. The CDR3 covers 14 residues. CDR3 residues: CAWSATGGPQPQHF. The CDR3 DNA reads TGTGCCTGGAGTGCGACAGGGGGCCCTCAGCCCCAGCATTTT.

In this sample, this clonotype is large (0.1 to 1%). The chain has TRBV6-6 and TRBJ1-5; no clear D. Trimming left V 0 bases short and J 2 bases short, with 17 bases between. Looked up from germline, CDR1 is MNHNY and CDR2 is SVGAGI (reference sequence). CDR3 length: 18 amino acids. The CDR3 DNA reads as TGTGCCAGCAGTTACTCGACTAGGCAGCGCTATGGCAATCAGCCCCAGCATTTT. It is translated as CASSYSTRQRYGNQPQHF.

This clonotype was seen a handful of times. The J gene is TRBJ2-2, the V gene TRBV3-1, with TRBD1 matching 8 bases. The CDR3 loop spans 15 amino acids. After removal of 3 bases from V and 4 bases from J, the junction contained 4 bases not matched to a gene. Germline CDR1 reads LGHDT; CDR2 reads YNNKEL (reference sequence). The CDR3 region is CASSQTGAVTGELFF. CDR3 bases: TGTGCCAGCAGCCAGACAGGGGCGGTCACCGGGGAGCTGTTTTTT.

This clonotype is termed large. The V call is TRBV28, the J call TRBJ1-5; unclear D gene. The germline V gene encodes CDR1 MDHEN and CDR2 SYDVKM. The CDR3 has 15 amino acids. Trimming left V 3 bases short and J 5 bases short, with 14 bases between. The CDR3 DNA reads TGTGCCAGCAGTTTGGAGTTTCGTACAGATCAGCCCCAGCATTTT. Translated: CASSLEFRTDQPQHF.

CDR3 residues: CASSRTSGTGELFF. The CDR3 nucleotides are TGTGCCAGCAGCCGGACTAGCGGCACCGGGGAGCTGTTTTTT. The V and J genes are TRBV6-2 or TRBV6-3 and TRBJ2-2, with 10 bases that match TRBD2. Trimming removed 6 bases from V and 4 bases from J; junction bases left unmatched: 2. The CDR3 is 14 amino acids. CDR1 and CDR2 (germline): MNHEY, SVGEGT.

The rearrangement joins TRBV28 to TRBJ2-2; D might be TRBD1 (6 bases). The V end was cut by 6 bases, the J end by 6 bases, with 23 bases between. Germline CDR1 and CDR2: MDHEN and SYDVKM. This CDR3 comprises 17 residues. CDR3 amino acids: CASRLTHRDLDPGELFF. CDR3 nucleotides: TGTGCCAGCAGATTAACCCACAGGGATTTGGATCCCGGGGAGCTGTTTTTT.

The J gene is TRBJ1-2, the V gene TRBV9, with TRBD1 matching 7 bases. V was pared by 3 bases and J by 3 bases, with 5 bases of the junction left unmatched. This CDR3 has 14 residues. CDR1 and CDR2 from the germline V gene are SGDLS and YYNGEE. Here the CDR3 reads CASSARDRDYGYTF. CDR3 DNA: TGTGCCAGCAGCGCCCGGGACAGAGACTATGGCTACACCTTC.

The rearrangement links TRBV7-9 to TRBJ1-4; 8 bases match TRBD1. The CDR3 contains 14 residues. The germline V gene encodes CDR1 SEHNR and CDR2 FQNEAQ (reference sequence). V was clipped by 8 bases and J by 2 bases; unmatched bases: 4. This CDR3 reads CASGQGATNEKLFF. The CDR3 nucleotides read TGTGCCAGCGGCCAGGGGGCGACTAATGAAAAACTGTTTTTT.

As for this clonotype: This sequence is one base from a far larger clone and is likely a read error. Since the CDR3 does not end with the conserved phenylalanine or tryptophan, this likely comes from a read error. The rearrangement uses TRBV5-6 and TRBJ2-1; 8 nucleotides match TRBD2. With V trimmed by 3 bases and J by 7 bases, 6 bases remained unmatched. Germline values: CDR1 SGHDT, CDR2 YYEEEE. CDR3 length equals 14 residues. The CDR3 region has the DNA TGTGCCAGCAGCTACGGGGGGGCTAGGAATGAGCAGTTCTAC. Amino acid sequence: CASSYGGARNEQFY.

This clonotype rates as large (0.1 to 1%). The chain joins TRBV18 to TRBJ2-1; the D gene is possibly TRBD1 (6 bases). The CDR3 spans 16 residues. CDR1 and CDR2 from the germline V gene are KGHSH and LQKENI. V was cut by 3 bases and J by 4 bases, with 16 bases left in between. The CDR3 here is CASSPSTGLLYNEQFF. The CDR3 region has the DNA TGTGCCAGCTCACCGTCGACAGGATTGCTATACAATGAGCAGTTCTTC.

This clonotype is judged large. This chain connects TRBV7-2 to TRBJ2-1; TRBD2 is a possible D gene (6 bases). The germline CDR1 and CDR2 sequences are SGHTA and FQGNSA. This CDR3 spans 14 amino acids. V gave up 5 bases and J gave up 10 bases, with 18 bases separating them. The CDR3 DNA reads TGTGCCAGCAGCCTCCGGGCCCCGGCGGGGGAGCAGTTCTTC. Translated: CASSLRAPAGEQFF.

The chain employs TRBV12-3 or TRBV12-4 and TRBJ2-7; D remains ambiguous. With 0 bases removed from V and 5 bases from J, the gap between germline ends came to 5 bases. The CDR3 sequence is 12 residues long. The DNA of the CDR3 is TGTGCCAGCAGTTTAGCCAGTCACGAGCAGTACTTC. It yields the protein CASSLASHEQYF.

This clonotype was observed a few times. This rearrangement joins TRBV6-2 or TRBV6-3 to TRBJ2-7; D gene unclear. CDR3 length: 14 residues. Germline loops: CDR1 MNHEY, CDR2 SVGEGT. Trimming left V 7 bases short and J 2 bases short, with 15 bases between. CDR3 sequence reads: CASTYVAPPYEQYF. CDR3 sequence (DNA): TGTGCCAGCACCTATGTTGCGCCGCCCTACGAGCAGTACTTC.

This clonotype is categorized as medium-sized (0.01 to 0.1%). The rearrangement uses TRBV18 and TRBJ1-2; no clear D. Germline values: CDR1 KGHSH, CDR2 LQKENI. Trimming shortened V by 2 bases and J by 4 bases, and 8 bases separated the two germline ends. The CDR3 totals 13 residues. CDR3 bases: TGTGCCAGCTCACCAGAGGGCCCCTATGGCTACACCTTC. Its protein is CASSPEGPYGYTF. Complete variable domain (other parts from reference TRBV18 and TRBJ1-2): NAGVMQNPRHLVRRRGQEARLRCSPMKGHSHVYWYRQLPEEGLKFMVYLQKENIIDESGMPKERFSAEFPKEGPSILRIQQVVRGDSAAYFCASSPEGPYGYTFGSGTRLTVV.

The rearrangement uses TRBV6-5 and TRBJ2-7; possibly TRBD2 for D (7 bases). Germline V lookup: CDR1 MNHEY, CDR2 SVGAGI. Trimming left V 0 bases short and J 2 bases short, with 11 bases between. CDR3 length: 15 residues. Here the CDR3 reads CASSYSGRGTYEQYF. The CDR3, as DNA: TGTGCCAGCAGTTACTCGGGGAGGGGGACCTACGAGCAGTACTTC.